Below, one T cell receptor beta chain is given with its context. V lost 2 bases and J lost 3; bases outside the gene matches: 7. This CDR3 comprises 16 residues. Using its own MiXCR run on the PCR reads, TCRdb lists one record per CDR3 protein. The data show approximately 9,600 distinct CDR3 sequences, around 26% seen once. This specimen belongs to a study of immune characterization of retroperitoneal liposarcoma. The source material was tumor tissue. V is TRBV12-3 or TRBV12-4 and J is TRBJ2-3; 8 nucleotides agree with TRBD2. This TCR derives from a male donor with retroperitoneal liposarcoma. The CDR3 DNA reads TGTGCCAGCAGTTTACGGGGGGGGACATTGACAGATACGCAGTATTTT. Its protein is CASSLRGGTLTDTQYF.